Each of the 17 T cell receptor beta chains below was sequenced from the same sample in a study of blood T cell repertoires in COVID-19. Assay: immunoSEQ multiplex PCR; the TCRdb copy retains only in-frame clones and omits some. The data contain 150,000 to 180,000 clones, about 90% of them singletons. The sample taken for sequencing was peripheral blood. These TCRs come from a man between 50 and 59 years old with acute or convalescent COVID-19.

The chain couples TRBV7-8 to TRBJ1-6, with D perhaps TRBD1 (5 bases). The CDR3 is 14 amino acids. Trimming removed 3 bases at V and 4 bases at J, with 7 bases between. Germline-derived CDR1 and CDR2 are SGHVS and FQNEAQ. CDR3 loop: CASSFAGYNSPLHF. DNA of the CDR3: TGTGCCAGCAGCTTCGCAGGGTATAATTCACCCCTCCACTTT.

In the case of this clone: Other DNA sequences from this sample encode an identical CDR3 as well. The chain couples TRBV5-1 to TRBJ2-1, with a tentative D call TRBD1 (5 bases). The germline V gene has CDR1 SGHRS and CDR2 YFSETQ. Trimming stripped 2 bases from V and 0 bases from J, with 9 bases between. CDR3 size: 15 residues. CDR3 bases: TGCGCCAGCAGCTTCGGGCAGGGCTCCTACAATGAGCAGTTCTTC. Encoded protein: CASSFGQGSYNEQFF.

V and J are TRBV28 and TRBJ2-2, with a possible D match to TRBD1 (6 bases). Trimming cost V 0 bases and J 4 bases, with 6 bases left between them. This CDR3 has 14 residues. Per the germline V gene, CDR1 is MDHEN and CDR2 is SYDVKM. The CDR3 DNA reads TGTGCCAGCAGTTTATGGGACAGCACCGGGGAGCTGTTTTTT. Amino acid sequence: CASSLWDSTGELFF.

J is TRBJ2-1 and V is TRBV9, with TRBD2 matching over 9 bases. Germline CDR1 is SGDLS and CDR2 is YYNGEE. CDR3 length: 15 residues. V gave up 0 bases and J gave up 6 bases; unmatched junction bases: 4. CDR3: CASSVDLAGINEQFF. As DNA, the CDR3 is TGTGCCAGCAGCGTAGATCTAGCGGGAATCAATGAGCAGTTCTTC.

This clone was seen once. V and J are TRBV30 and TRBJ2-3; the match to TRBD2 covers 7 bases. V was pared by 4 bases and J by 1 base, with 8 bases of the junction left unmatched. The CDR3 is 15 residues long. The germline CDR1 and CDR2 sequences are GTSNPN and SVGIG (reference sequence). The CDR3 region is CAWNPAGVGTDTQYF. The CDR3 bases are TGTGCCTGGAACCCGGCGGGAGTCGGCACAGATACGCAGTATTTT.

The chain uses TRBV5-1 and TRBJ2-3, with 9 nucleotides matching TRBD1. The CDR3 is 15 amino acids. Germline CDR1 and CDR2: SGHRS and YFSETQ. V gave up 5 bases and J gave up 0 bases; unmatched junction bases: 4. CDR3 loop: CASRPGQGSTDTQYF. The CDR3 DNA reads as TGCGCCAGCAGGCCGGGACAGGGAAGCACAGATACGCAGTATTTT.

This rearrangement joins TRBV3-1 (or the pseudogene TRBV3-2) to TRBJ1-3; 10 bases fit TRBD1. CDR1 LGHDT and CDR2 YNNKEL come from the germline V gene (reference sequence). The ends lost 4 bases at V and 3 bases at J; junction bases unmatched: 3. The CDR3 runs to 15 residues. The CDR3 DNA follows: TGTGCCAGCAGCCGACAGGGGGCATTTGGAAACACCATATATTTT. Protein sequence: CASSRQGAFGNTIYF.

This sequence joins TRBV7-9 and TRBJ2-3; 13 nucleotides line up with TRBD2. Germline-derived CDR1 and CDR2 are SEHNR and FQNEAQ (reference sequence). The CDR3 has 15 residues. V dropped 6 bases and J dropped 4; count of bases not matched to a gene: 4. This CDR3 reads CASRLAGGTPDTQYF. The CDR3 bases are TGTGCCAGCAGACTAGCGGGGGGGACCCCAGATACGCAGTATTTT. The full variable domain, with the rest looked up from reference TRBV7-9 and TRBJ2-3, is DTGVSQNPRHKITKRGQNVTFRCDPISEHNRLYWYRQTLGQGPEFLTYFQNEAQLEKSRLLSDRFSAERPKGSFSTLEIQRTEQGDSAMYLCASRLAGGTPDTQYFGPGTRLTVL.

This chain joins TRBV10-3 and TRBJ2-7, with 12 bases lining up with TRBD1. J was trimmed by 3 bases and V by 5 bases; bases with no gene match: 8. The CDR3 length is 16 residues. Germline CDR1 and CDR2: ENHRY and SYGVKD. CDR3 DNA sequence: TGTGCCATCAGTAGATCGGGACAGGGGGCCGACTACGAGCAGTACTTC. It encodes CAISRSGQGADYEQYF.

The J gene is TRBJ2-2, the V gene TRBV5-4, with D possibly being TRBD1 (6 bases). V was shortened by 4 bases and J by 3 bases, with 13 bases between the two germline ends. There are 15 residues in the CDR3. Germline CDR1 is SGHNT and CDR2 is YYREEE (reference sequence). CDR3 bases: TGTGCCAGCAGCCCACAGGGCTTTGACACCGGGGAGCTGTTTTTT. This encodes CASSPQGFDTGELFF.

This clone was counted once. V usage is TRBV5-1 and J usage is TRBJ1-5; 7 bases fit TRBD1. The ends lost 3 bases at V and 0 bases at J; junction bases unmatched: 9. CDR3 length equals 17 residues. CDR1 is SGHRS and CDR2 is YFSETQ in the germline V gene. CDR3 nucleotide sequence: TGCGCCAGCAGCTGGGCCAGGGACAGACATAGCAATCAGCCCCAGCATTTT. Amino acids: CASSWARDRHSNQPQHF.

The CDR3 sequence: CASSLGIAGVNEQFF. The CDR3 bases are TGTGCCAGCAGCTTAGGGATAGCGGGAGTCAATGAGCAGTTCTTC. The chain employs TRBV7-2 and TRBJ2-1; the match to TRBD2 covers 9 bases. The germline V gene encodes CDR1 SGHTA and CDR2 FQGNSA. The CDR3 spans 15 residues. J gave up 6 bases and V 1 base, and 4 bases lay outside the gene matches.

The chain links TRBV28 to TRBJ2-7, with 8 bases lining up with TRBD1. J was trimmed by 7 bases and V by 2 bases; bases with no gene match: 19. There are 18 residues in the CDR3. The germline V gene has CDR1 MDHEN and CDR2 SYDVKM. CDR3 coding DNA: TGTGCCAGCAGTTTAAGGCCCAGGGGGCTAACGACTACGAGGGAGCAGTACTTC. As protein: CASSLRPRGLTTTREQYF. Drawing the rest from reference TRBV28 and TRBJ2-7, the complete variable domain is DVKVTQSSRYLVKRTGEKVFLECVQDMDHENMFWYRQDPGLGLRLIYFSYDVKMKEKGDIPEGYSVSREKKERFSLILESASTNQTSMYLCASSLRPRGLTTTREQYFGPGTRLTVT.

The genes are TRBV27 and TRBJ1-5; 7 bases align to TRBD1. CDR1 is MNHEY, CDR2 SMNVEV, per germline (reference sequence). The CDR3 has 14 residues. V dropped 5 bases and J dropped 4; count of bases not matched to a gene: 5. DNA for the CDR3: TGTGCCAGCAGTGCCCTGACAGGGAATCAGCCCCAGCATTTT. Its protein is CASSALTGNQPQHF.

This clone was detected once. This rearrangement joins TRBV7-2 to TRBJ2-1; no firm D call. Germline CDR1 and CDR2: SGHTA and FQGNSA. CDR3 length: 13 amino acids. Deletions cut 3 bases from V and 11 bases from J, with 14 bases between. Written as DNA, the CDR3 is TGTGCCAGCAGCTTGGTAGCTTTGGAACAGCAGTTCTTC. Translating gives CASSLVALEQQFF.

The V and J genes are TRBV3-1 (or the pseudogene TRBV3-2) and TRBJ1-4; 10 bases line up with TRBD1. Germline V gene data show CDR1 as LGHDT and CDR2 as YNNKEL (reference sequence). V shed 3 bases, J shed 7 bases, and the junction held 17 bases outside the gene matches. CDR3 length equals 19 residues. In nucleotides, the CDR3 is TGTGCCAGCAGCCACACGACGTCGGGACAGGGGTTTAATATTGAAAAACTGTTTTTT. Protein: CASSHTTSGQGFNIEKLFF.

The V call is TRBV4-1, the J call TRBJ2-2, with D possibly matching TRBD1 (6 bases). V lost 3 bases to trimming and J lost 5 bases, with 10 bases between them. CDR1 is MGHRA, CDR2 YSYEKL, per germline. This CDR3 contains 14 residues. The CDR3 is CASSHRTETGELFF. CDR3 coding DNA: TGCGCCAGCAGCCACCGGACAGAGACCGGGGAGCTGTTTTTT.